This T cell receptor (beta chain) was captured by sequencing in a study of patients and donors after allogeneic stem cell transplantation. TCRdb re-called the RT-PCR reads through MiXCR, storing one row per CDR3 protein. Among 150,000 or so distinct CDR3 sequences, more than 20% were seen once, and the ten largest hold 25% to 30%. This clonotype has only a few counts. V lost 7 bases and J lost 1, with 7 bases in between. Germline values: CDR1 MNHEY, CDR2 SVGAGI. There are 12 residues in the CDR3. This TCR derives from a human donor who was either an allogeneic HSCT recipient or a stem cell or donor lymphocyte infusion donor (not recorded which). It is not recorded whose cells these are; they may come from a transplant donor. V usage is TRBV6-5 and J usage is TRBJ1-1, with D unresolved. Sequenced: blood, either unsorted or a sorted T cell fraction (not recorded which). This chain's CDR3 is CASIGPNTEAFF. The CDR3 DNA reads TGTGCCAGCATCGGTCCGAACACTGAAGCTTTCTTT.